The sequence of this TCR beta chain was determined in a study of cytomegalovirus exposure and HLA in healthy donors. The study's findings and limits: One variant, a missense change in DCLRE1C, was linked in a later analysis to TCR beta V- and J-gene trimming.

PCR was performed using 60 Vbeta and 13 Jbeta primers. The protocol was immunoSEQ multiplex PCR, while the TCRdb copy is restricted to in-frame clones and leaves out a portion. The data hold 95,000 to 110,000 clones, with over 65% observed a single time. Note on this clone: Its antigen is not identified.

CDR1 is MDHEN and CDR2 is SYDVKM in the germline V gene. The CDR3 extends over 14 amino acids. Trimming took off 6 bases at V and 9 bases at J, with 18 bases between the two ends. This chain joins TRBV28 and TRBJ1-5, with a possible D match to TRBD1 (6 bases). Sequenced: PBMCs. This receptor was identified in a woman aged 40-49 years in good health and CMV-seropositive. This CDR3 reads CASSNNRVEGPQHF. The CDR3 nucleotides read TGTGCCAGCAGCAATAACAGGGTAGAGGGGCCCCAGCATTTT. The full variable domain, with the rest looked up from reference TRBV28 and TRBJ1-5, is DVKVTQSSRYLVKRTGEKVFLECVQDMDHENMFWYRQDPGLGLRLIYFSYDVKMKEKGDIPEGYSVSREKKERFSLILESASTNQTSMYLCASSNNRVEGPQHFGDGTRLSIL.